A single sample gave rise to the 22 T cell receptor beta chains below, sequenced in a study of OX40 agonist ivuxolimab in advanced cancers. Sequenced by immunoSEQ multiplex PCR; TCRdb stores in-frame clones only, minus some. The sample records some 44,000 clones, approximately 86% being singletons. The sample consisted of CD4+ or CD8+ T cells sorted from blood, taken in a trial of the OX40 agonist ivuxolimab. These receptors came from an adult with an advanced solid tumor such as melanoma, head and neck, liver or kidney cancer.

V usage is TRBV5-4 and J usage is TRBJ2-5; D is possibly TRBD1 or TRBD2 (5 bases each). The ends were cut back, 7 bases at V and 5 bases at J, with 21 bases in the middle. Germline CDR1 and CDR2: SGHNT and YYREEE (reference sequence). The CDR3 has 15 amino acids. The CDR3 DNA sequence: TGTGCCAGCGCCCTTGTCGGGGCCCAAGGGGAGACCCAGTACTTC. It is translated as CASALVGAQGETQYF.

V is TRBV11-2 and J is TRBJ2-4; D tentatively reads TRBD1 or TRBD2 (5 bases each). V shed 1 base and J shed 0 bases, with 10 bases lying between them. The CDR3 contains 16 residues. CDR1 and CDR2 from the germline V gene are SGHAT and FQNNGV. The chain's CDR3 is CASSLGRGAAKNIQYF. Written as DNA, the CDR3 is TGTGCCAGCAGCTTAGGACGGGGCGCAGCCAAAAACATTCAGTACTTC.

This chain links TRBV19 with TRBJ1-4; D is possibly TRBD1 (6 bases). Germline V CDR1 and CDR2: LNHDA, SQIVND (reference sequence). Trimming left V 6 bases short and J 4 bases short, with 9 bases between. The CDR3 contains 13 residues. The CDR3 region is CASRGRGNEKLFF. The CDR3 region has the DNA TGTGCCAGTAGAGGCAGGGGTAATGAAAAACTGTTTTTT.

This chain connects TRBV19 to TRBJ1-5; unclear D gene. The CDR3 consists of 13 residues. Germline CDR1 is LNHDA and CDR2 is SQIVND (reference sequence). Trimming cost V 5 bases and J 0 bases, with 5 bases left between them. DNA for the CDR3: TGTGCCAGTAGTCCAGGTAGCAATCAGCCCCAGCATTTT. Its translation: CASSPGSNQPQHF.

This clone has only a few counts. This chain connects TRBV7-9 to TRBJ2-7, with TRBD2 identical over 8 bases. The CDR3 is 15 amino acids. CDR1 and CDR2 from the germline V gene are SEHNR and FQNEAQ (reference sequence). The V segment lost 5 bases and the J segment 3 bases; nucleotides outside the gene matches: 9. CDR3 protein: CASSTTSGLDYEQYF. The CDR3 DNA is TGTGCCAGCAGCACAACTAGCGGCCTGGACTACGAGCAGTACTTC.

CDR3 sequence: CASSWRGGRENIQYF. The CDR3 DNA reads TGTGCCAGCAGTTGGAGAGGAGGGCGCGAAAACATTCAGTACTTC. This chain connects TRBV28 to TRBJ2-4, with D perhaps TRBD2 (6 bases). CDR3 size: 15 residues. In germline, CDR1 is MDHEN, CDR2 SYDVKM. Trimming shortened V by 4 bases and J by 5 bases, and 15 bases separated the two germline ends. The full variable domain, in which reference TRBV28 and TRBJ2-4 provide the parts outside the CDR3, is DVKVTQSSRYLVKRTGEKVFLECVQDMDHENMFWYRQDPGLGLRLIYFSYDVKMKEKGDIPEGYSVSREKKERFSLILESASTNQTSMYLCASSWRGGRENIQYFGAGTRLSVL.

This clone was observed once. This chain joins TRBV7-3 and TRBJ2-7, with D unresolved. The CDR3 contains 11 residues. Germline CDR1 reads SGHTA; CDR2 reads FQGTGA. With 2 bases removed from V and 4 bases from J, the gap between germline ends came to 3 bases. The CDR3 DNA follows: TGTGCCAGCAGCTTATATTACGAGCAGTACTTC. Translated, it gives CASSLYYEQYF.

The rearrangement joins TRBV5-4 to TRBJ2-2; D is uncertain. CDR1 is SGHNT and CDR2 is YYREEE in the germline V gene (reference sequence). The CDR3 extends over 15 amino acids. V lost 0 bases and J lost 3, with 9 bases in between. CDR3 sequence reads: CASSLVGIDTGELFF. The CDR3 DNA reads TGTGCCAGCAGCTTGGTAGGGATTGACACCGGGGAGCTGTTTTTT. Together with reference TRBV5-4 and TRBJ2-2, the CDR3 gives the full variable domain: ETGVTQSPTHLIKTRGQQVTLRCSSQSGHNTVSWYQQALGQGPQFIFQYYREEENGRGNFPPRFSGLQFPNYSSELNVNALELDDSALYLCASSLVGIDTGELFFGEGSRLTVL.

The V gene is TRBV20-1, the J gene TRBJ2-3; D unresolved. Germline CDR1 is DFQATT and CDR2 is SNEGSKA (reference sequence). CDR3 length equals 11 residues. V was shortened by 6 bases and J by 4 bases, with 8 bases between the two germline ends. CDR3 in amino acids: CSAEIPDTQYF. The CDR3 DNA follows: TGCAGTGCCGAAATCCCAGATACGCAGTATTTT.

The chain uses TRBV5-6 and TRBJ2-3; TRBD2 aligns across 9 bases. In germline, CDR1 is SGHDT, CDR2 YYEEEE. CDR3 length equals 15 residues. V shed 5 bases and J 1 base; nucleotides not matched to a gene: 5. CDR3 bases: TGTGCCAGCAGTCAGCGGGAGGTTGGCACAGATACGCAGTATTTT. Translation gives CASSQREVGTDTQYF.

This clone rates as medium-sized. The chain uses TRBV11-2 and TRBJ2-3, with 9 bases that match TRBD2. The CDR3 length is 17 residues. The V gene end was trimmed by 4 bases and the J gene end by 4 bases; junction bases not matched to a gene: 12. Germline V gives CDR1 SGHAT, CDR2 FQNNGV. CDR3 region: CASSSFKWREGPDTQYF. DNA for the CDR3: TGTGCCAGCAGCTCGTTCAAATGGCGGGAGGGCCCAGATACGCAGTATTTT.

This chain connects TRBV6-1 to TRBJ2-1; TRBD2 matches 9 bases. J gave up 4 bases and V 6 bases, and 7 bases lay outside the gene matches. The CDR3 has 15 amino acids. The germline V gene has CDR1 MNHNS and CDR2 SASEGT. The CDR3 DNA reads as TGTGCCAGCAGCCCAGGAGCGGGGGGATACAATGAGCAGTTCTTC. Its translation: CASSPGAGGYNEQFF.

The chain carries TRBV5-5 and TRBJ1-2; D call uncertain. CDR1 and CDR2 (germline): SGHKS, YYEKEE (reference sequence). This CDR3 spans 13 amino acids. With 4 bases removed from V and 1 base from J, the gap between germline ends came to 8 bases. CDR3 amino acids: CASSRRDNYGYTF. Here the CDR3 DNA reads TGTGCCAGCAGCCGTAGGGATAACTATGGCTACACCTTC.

J is TRBJ2-7 and V is TRBV11-2; 9 positions match TRBD2. J lost 5 bases, V lost 5 bases, and 13 bases had no gene match. The germline V gene encodes CDR1 SGHAT and CDR2 FQNNGV. The CDR3 extends over 16 amino acids. Written as DNA, the CDR3 is TGTGCCAGCAGCCCACGAATGGCGGGGGGGCCCCACGAGCAGTACTTC. This translates into CASSPRMAGGPHEQYF.

The chain employs TRBV5-1 and TRBJ2-3; D is undetermined. Germline CDR1 SGHRS, CDR2 YFSETQ. The CDR3 length is 15 residues. Trimming left V 3 bases short and J 0 bases short, with 11 bases between. CDR3 DNA sequence: TGCGCCAGCAGCTCTAACCCGATGAGCACAGATACGCAGTATTTT. Translation gives CASSSNPMSTDTQYF.

The chain employs TRBV7-2 and TRBJ1-1; D is unclear. Trimming took 0 bases from V and 7 from J, leaving 12 bases between them. CDR3 length equals 14 residues. The germline V gene has CDR1 SGHTA and CDR2 FQGNSA. The CDR3 loop is CASSLALTAVEAFF. The CDR3, as DNA: TGTGCCAGCAGCTTAGCGCTAACGGCAGTTGAAGCTTTCTTT.

Only a few counts were recorded for this clone. Other DNA sequences in this specimen translate into the identical CDR3. This rearrangement joins TRBV4-2 to TRBJ1-2, with 10 positions matching TRBD1. The J segment lost 2 bases and the V segment lost 4 bases, leaving 4 bases of the junction unmatched. The CDR3 loop spans 15 amino acids. The germline V gene encodes CDR1 LGHNA and CDR2 YNFKEQ. DNA for the CDR3: TGTGCCAGCAGCCGAGGACAGGGGGGAAACTATGGCTACACCTTC. This gives the protein CASSRGQGGNYGYTF.

This clone is a singleton in its sample. The gene calls are TRBV29-1 and TRBJ2-7; 9 nucleotides align to TRBD2. Looked up from germline, CDR1 is SQVTM and CDR2 is ANQGSEA. The trim removed 4 bases at V and 6 bases at J, leaving 4 bases unmatched. The CDR3 spans 12 residues. CDR3 sequence (DNA): TGCAGCGTTGTGGCGGGAGGGTTCGAGCAGTACTTC. Encoded protein: CSVVAGGFEQYF.

The chain recombines TRBV27 with TRBJ2-2; the match to TRBD1 covers 7 bases. V lost 5 bases to trimming and J lost 0 bases; unmatched junction nucleotides: 6. The CDR3 has 16 amino acids. CDR1 is MNHEY and CDR2 is SMNVEV in the germline V gene (reference sequence). CDR3 sequence reads: CASSPRTGSNTGELFF. The CDR3 coding sequence is TGTGCCAGCAGTCCCAGGACAGGTTCGAACACCGGGGAGCTGTTTTTT.

The V call is TRBV7-9, the J call TRBJ1-5; tentative D call: TRBD1 (6 bases). Deletions cut 6 bases from V and 5 bases from J, with 11 bases between. Germline lookup yields CDR1 SEHNR and CDR2 FQNEAQ (reference sequence). This CDR3 has 13 residues. This CDR3 is CASSLTGDQPQHF. The CDR3 DNA is TGTGCCAGCAGTCTGACAGGAGATCAGCCCCAGCATTTT.

This chain links TRBV29-1 with TRBJ2-2; TRBD2 aligns across 12 bases. Germline CDR1 and CDR2: SQVTM and ANQGSEA. Trimming at V came to 3 bases and at J to 5 bases, leaving 10 bases not matched to a gene. This CDR3 is 17 amino acids long. The CDR3 DNA reads TGCAGCGTTGAGACTAGCGGGAGTTTCAGGGGGACCGGGGAGCTGTTTTTT. Protein: CSVETSGSFRGTGELFF.

In its sample, this clone was seen once. J is TRBJ2-7 and V is TRBV9; weak D call: TRBD1 (6 bases). Germline lookup yields CDR1 SGDLS and CDR2 YYNGEE. CDR3 size: 13 residues. V lost 7 bases, J lost 3 bases, and 14 bases lay in between. The CDR3 sequence: CASFPGHLYEQYF. The CDR3 bases are TGTGCCAGCTTCCCGGGACACCTCTACGAGCAGTACTTC. Full variable domain (rest looked up from reference TRBV9 and TRBJ2-7): DSGVTQTPKHLITATGQRVTLRCSPRSGDLSVYWYQQSLDQGLQFLIQYYNGEERAKGNILERFSAQQFPDLHSELNLSSLELGDSALYFCASFPGHLYEQYFGPGTRLTVT.